This passage covers 5 T cell receptor beta chains from one sample sequenced in a study of T cell responses to AZD1222 COVID-19 vaccine (dated by TCRdb to the early 2020s). The meaning of the sample's time point label: baseline before first vaccination. Library generation was performed with the immunoSEQ multiplex PCR assay. TCRdb obtained this table from immuneACCESS and retained in-frame rearrangements with V and J assigned. These tables miss some clones; where compared with another copy, unresolved V genes account for less than half of the shortfall, and the remainder is unexplained. Within this sample are roughly 76,000 clones, with roughly 90% of them counted one time only. The top ten hold 11% of the sample. The source was peripheral blood, collected on day 0 of AZD1222 vaccination. Receptors originate from an adult in good health.

V and J are TRBV19 and TRBJ1-2, with unresolved D. Germline V lookup: CDR1 LNHDA, CDR2 SQIVND (reference sequence). V gave up 3 bases and J gave up 3 bases, with 8 bases separating them. The CDR3 consists of 13 residues. The CDR3 DNA sequence: TGTGCCAGTAGTATTGCGCCAGACTATGGCTACACCTTC. Its protein product is CASSIAPDYGYTF.

The chain carries TRBV3-1 (or the pseudogene TRBV3-2) and TRBJ2-5; TRBD1 matches 9 bases. Trimming took 3 bases from V and 5 from J; bases not matched to a gene: 19. The length of the CDR3 is 19 residues. Germline loops: CDR1 LGHDT, CDR2 YNNKEL (reference sequence). In DNA, the CDR3 is TGTGCCAGCAGCCAGGTCGAACAGGGGGCGGTGTTTGGACGGGAGACCCAGTACTTC. Its translation is CASSQVEQGAVFGRETQYF.

This chain connects TRBV7-2 to TRBJ1-2; D unclear. Looked up from germline, CDR1 is SGHTA and CDR2 is FQGNSA. V was clipped by 5 bases and J by 1 base, with 11 bases between them. The CDR3 totals 14 residues. In nucleotides, the CDR3 is TGTGCCAGCAGCCCGACCCGGGGTAACTATGGCTACACCTTC. Translated, it gives CASSPTRGNYGYTF.

V usage is TRBV10-3 and J usage is TRBJ2-7; TRBD2 is a possible D gene (6 bases). The CDR3 is 15 amino acids. The germline V gene has CDR1 ENHRY and CDR2 SYGVKD. V was shortened by 2 bases and J by 2 bases, with 13 bases between the two germline ends. The CDR3 reads CAISEEGRRPYEQYF. CDR3 DNA: TGTGCCATCAGTGAGGAAGGGAGGCGTCCCTACGAGCAGTACTTC.

The rearrangement joins TRBV10-3 to TRBJ2-2; D unclear. CDR1 is ENHRY and CDR2 is SYGVKD in the germline V gene. CDR3 length: 17 amino acids. V gave up 8 bases and J gave up 0 bases, with 19 bases separating them. The CDR3 DNA sequence: TGTGCCATCCCCACGGCCCCAGGACCGACGAACACCGGGGAGCTGTTTTTT. It is translated as CAIPTAPGPTNTGELFF.